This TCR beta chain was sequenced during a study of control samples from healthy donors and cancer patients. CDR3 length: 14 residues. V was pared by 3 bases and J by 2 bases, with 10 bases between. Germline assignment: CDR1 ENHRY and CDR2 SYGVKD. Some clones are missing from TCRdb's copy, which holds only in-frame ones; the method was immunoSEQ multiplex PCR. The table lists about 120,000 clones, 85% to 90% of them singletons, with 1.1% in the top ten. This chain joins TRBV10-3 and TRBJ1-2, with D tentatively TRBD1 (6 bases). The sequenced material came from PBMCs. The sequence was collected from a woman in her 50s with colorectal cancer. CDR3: CAISDKDSNYGYTF. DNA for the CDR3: TGTGCCATCAGTGACAAGGACAGCAACTATGGCTACACCTTC.